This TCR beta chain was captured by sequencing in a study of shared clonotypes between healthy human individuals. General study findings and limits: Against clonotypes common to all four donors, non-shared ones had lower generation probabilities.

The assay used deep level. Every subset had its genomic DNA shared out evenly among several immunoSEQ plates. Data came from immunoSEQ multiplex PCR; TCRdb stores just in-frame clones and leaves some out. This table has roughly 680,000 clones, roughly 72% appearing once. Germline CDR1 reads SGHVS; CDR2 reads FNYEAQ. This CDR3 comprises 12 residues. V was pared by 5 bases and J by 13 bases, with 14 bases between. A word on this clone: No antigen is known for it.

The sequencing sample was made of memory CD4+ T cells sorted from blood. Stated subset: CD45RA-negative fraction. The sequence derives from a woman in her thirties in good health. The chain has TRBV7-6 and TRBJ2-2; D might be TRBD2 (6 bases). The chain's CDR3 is CASSLAGGTLFF. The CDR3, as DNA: TGTGCCAGCAGCCTTGCCGGGGGAACGCTGTTTTTT. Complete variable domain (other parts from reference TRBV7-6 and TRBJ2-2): GAGVSQSPRYKVTKRGQDVALRCDPISGHVSLYWYRQALGQGPEFLTYFNYEAQQDKSGLPNDRFSAERPEGSISTLTIQRTEQRDSAMYRCASSLAGGTLFFGEGSRLTVL.